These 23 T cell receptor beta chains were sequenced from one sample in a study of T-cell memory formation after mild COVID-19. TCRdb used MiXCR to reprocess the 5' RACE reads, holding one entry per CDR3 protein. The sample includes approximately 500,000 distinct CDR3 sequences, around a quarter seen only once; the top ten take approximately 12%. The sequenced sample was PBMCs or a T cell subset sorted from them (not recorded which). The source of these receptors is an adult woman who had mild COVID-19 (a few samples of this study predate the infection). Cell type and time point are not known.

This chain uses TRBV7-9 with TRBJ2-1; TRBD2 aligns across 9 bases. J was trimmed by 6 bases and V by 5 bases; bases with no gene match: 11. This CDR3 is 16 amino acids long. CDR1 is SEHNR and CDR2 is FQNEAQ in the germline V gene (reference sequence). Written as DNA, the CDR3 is TGTGCCAGCAGCCCAACAAGCGGGGGGAACCTCAATGAGCAGTTCTTC. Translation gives CASSPTSGGNLNEQFF.

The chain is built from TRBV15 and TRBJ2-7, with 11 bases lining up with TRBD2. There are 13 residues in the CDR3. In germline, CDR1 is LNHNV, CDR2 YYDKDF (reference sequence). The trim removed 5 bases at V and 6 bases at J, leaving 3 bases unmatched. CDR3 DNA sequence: TGTGCCACCAGCTCTACTAGCGGGAGCGAGCAGTACTTC. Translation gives CATSSTSGSEQYF.

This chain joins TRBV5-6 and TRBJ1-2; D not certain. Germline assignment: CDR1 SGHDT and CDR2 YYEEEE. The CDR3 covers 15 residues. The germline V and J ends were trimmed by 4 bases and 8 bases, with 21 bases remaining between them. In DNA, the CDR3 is TGTGCCAGCAGCCCAGGCTCCCCTATGGGTGCGGGCTACACCTTC. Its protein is CASSPGSPMGAGYTF.

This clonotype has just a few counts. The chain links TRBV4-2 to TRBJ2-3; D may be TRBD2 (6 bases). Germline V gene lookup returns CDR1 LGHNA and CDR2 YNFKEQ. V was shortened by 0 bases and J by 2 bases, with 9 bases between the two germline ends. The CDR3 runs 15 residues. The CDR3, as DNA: TGTGCCAGCAGCCAAGAAGGAGGGAACACAGATACGCAGTATTTT. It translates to CASSQEGGNTDTQYF.

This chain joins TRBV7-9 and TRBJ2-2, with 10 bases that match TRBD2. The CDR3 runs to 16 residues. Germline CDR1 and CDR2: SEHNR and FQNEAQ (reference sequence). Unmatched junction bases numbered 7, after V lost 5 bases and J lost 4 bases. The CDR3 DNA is TGTGCCAGCAGCCCAACGGGACTAGCGTCCACCGGGGAGCTGTTTTTT. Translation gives CASSPTGLASTGELFF.

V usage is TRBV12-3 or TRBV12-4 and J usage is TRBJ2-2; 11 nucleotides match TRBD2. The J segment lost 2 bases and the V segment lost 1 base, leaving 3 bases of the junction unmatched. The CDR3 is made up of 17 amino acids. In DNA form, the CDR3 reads TGTGCCAGCAGTTTAGAGGGACTAGCGGAAAACACCGGGGAGCTGTTTTTT. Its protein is CASSLEGLAENTGELFF.

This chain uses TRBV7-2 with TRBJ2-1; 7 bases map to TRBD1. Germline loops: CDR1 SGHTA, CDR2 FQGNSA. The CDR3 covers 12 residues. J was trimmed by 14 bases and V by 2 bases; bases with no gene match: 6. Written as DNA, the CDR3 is TGTGCCAGCAGCTTATCAGGACAGGTCGAGTTCTTC. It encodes CASSLSGQVEFF.

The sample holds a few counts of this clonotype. The CDR3 spells CASSYRLAGGTDTQYF. DNA of the CDR3: TGTGCCAGCAGTTACCGCCTAGCGGGTGGGACAGATACGCAGTATTTT. The chain uses TRBV6-2 or TRBV6-3 and TRBJ2-3; 8 nucleotides align to TRBD2. The CDR3 totals 16 residues. Trimming removed 2 bases from V and 3 bases from J; junction bases left unmatched: 7. CDR1 MNHEY and CDR2 SVGEGT come from the germline V gene.

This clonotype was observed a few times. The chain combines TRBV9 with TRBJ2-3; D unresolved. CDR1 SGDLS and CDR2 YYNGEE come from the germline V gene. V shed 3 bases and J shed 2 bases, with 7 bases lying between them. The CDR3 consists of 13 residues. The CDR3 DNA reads TGTGCCAGCAGCGCCTGGTTCACAGATACGCAGTATTTT. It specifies CASSAWFTDTQYF.

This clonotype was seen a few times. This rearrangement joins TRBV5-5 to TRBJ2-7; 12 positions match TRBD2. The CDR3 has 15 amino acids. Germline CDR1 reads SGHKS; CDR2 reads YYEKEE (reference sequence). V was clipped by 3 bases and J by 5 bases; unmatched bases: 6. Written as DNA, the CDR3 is TGTGCCAGCAGCTGGGAGCTAGCGGGAGGGAACGAGCAGTACTTC. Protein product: CASSWELAGGNEQYF.

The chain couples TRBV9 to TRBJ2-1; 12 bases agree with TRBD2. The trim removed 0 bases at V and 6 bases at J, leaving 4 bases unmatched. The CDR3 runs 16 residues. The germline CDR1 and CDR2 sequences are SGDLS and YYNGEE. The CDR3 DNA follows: TGTGCCAGCAGCGTAGTCTGGACTAGCGGGATCAATGAGCAGTTCTTC. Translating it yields CASSVVWTSGINEQFF.

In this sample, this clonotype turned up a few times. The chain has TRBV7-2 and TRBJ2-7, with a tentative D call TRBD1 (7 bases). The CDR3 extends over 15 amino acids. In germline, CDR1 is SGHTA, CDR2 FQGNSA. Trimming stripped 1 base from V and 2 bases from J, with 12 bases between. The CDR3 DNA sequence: TGTGCCAGCAGCTTAGAACAGGGGAGGACCTACGAGCAGTACTTC. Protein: CASSLEQGRTYEQYF.

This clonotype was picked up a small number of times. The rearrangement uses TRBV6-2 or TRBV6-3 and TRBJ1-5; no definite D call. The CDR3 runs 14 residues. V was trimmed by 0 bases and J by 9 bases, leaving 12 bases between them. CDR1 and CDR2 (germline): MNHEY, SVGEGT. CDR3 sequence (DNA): TGTGCCAGCAGTTACTCGACGCGGCTGTGGCCCCAGCATTTT. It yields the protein CASSYSTRLWPQHF.

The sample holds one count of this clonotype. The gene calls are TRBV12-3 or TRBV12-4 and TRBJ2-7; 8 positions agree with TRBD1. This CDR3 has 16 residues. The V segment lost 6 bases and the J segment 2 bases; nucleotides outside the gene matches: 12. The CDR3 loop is CASSRNRQGQAYEQYF. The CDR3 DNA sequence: TGTGCCAGCAGCCGGAACCGCCAGGGACAGGCCTACGAGCAGTACTTC.

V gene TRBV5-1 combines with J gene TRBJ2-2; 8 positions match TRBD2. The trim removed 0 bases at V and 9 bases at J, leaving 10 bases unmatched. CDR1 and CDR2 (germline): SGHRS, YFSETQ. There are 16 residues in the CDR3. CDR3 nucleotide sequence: TGCGCCAGCAGCTTGGTAGGCACTAGCGGAGTCCGGGAGCTGTTTTTT. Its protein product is CASSLVGTSGVRELFF.

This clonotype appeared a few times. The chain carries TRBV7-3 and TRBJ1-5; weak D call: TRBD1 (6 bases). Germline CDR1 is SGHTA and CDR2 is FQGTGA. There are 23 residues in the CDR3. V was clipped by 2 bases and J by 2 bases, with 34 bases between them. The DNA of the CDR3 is TGTGCCAGCAGCTTATTGGATCCGGCAGGGGTAGGGCGCGGGGGGATGGGCAATCAGCCCCAGCATTTT. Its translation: CASSLLDPAGVGRGGMGNQPQHF.

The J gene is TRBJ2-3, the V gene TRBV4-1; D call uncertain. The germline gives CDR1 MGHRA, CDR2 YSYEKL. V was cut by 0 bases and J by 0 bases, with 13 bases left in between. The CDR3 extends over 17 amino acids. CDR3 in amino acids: CASSQDVQHLSTDTQYF. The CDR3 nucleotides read TGCGCCAGCAGCCAAGACGTCCAGCACCTGAGCACAGATACGCAGTATTTT.

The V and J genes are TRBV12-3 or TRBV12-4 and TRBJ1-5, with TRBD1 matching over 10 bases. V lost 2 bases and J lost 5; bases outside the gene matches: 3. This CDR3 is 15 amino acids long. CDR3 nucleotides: TGTGCCAGCAGTTTATCGACAGGGGGCTATCAGCCCCAGCATTTT. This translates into CASSLSTGGYQPQHF.

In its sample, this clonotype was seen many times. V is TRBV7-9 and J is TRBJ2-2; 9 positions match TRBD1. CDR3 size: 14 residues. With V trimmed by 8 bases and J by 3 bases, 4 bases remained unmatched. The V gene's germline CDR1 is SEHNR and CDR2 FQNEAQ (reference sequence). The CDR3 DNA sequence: TGTGCCAGCGGCGGACAGGGGTACACCGGGGAGCTGTTTTTT. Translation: CASGGQGYTGELFF.

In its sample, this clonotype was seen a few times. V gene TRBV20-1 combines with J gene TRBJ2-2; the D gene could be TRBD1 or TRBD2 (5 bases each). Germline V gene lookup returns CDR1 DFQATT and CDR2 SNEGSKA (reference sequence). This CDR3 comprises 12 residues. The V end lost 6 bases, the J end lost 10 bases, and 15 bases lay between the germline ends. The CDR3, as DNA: TGCAGTGCGTCGGGGCTTAGAGAGGAGCTGTTTTTT. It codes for CSASGLREELFF.

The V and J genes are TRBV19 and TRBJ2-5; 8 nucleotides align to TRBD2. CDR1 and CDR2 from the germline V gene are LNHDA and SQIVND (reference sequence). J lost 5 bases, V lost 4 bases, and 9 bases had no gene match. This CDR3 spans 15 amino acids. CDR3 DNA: TGTGCCAGTAGTACGGCAGCGGGAGTGAGGGAGACCCAGTACTTC. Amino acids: CASSTAAGVRETQYF.

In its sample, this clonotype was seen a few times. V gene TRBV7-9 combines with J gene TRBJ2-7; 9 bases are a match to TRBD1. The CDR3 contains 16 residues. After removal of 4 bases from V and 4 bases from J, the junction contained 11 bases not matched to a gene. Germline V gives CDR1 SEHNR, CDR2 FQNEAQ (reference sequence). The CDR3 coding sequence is TGTGCCAGCAGCTCGACGCACGCCGGGACAGGGTACGAGCAGTACTTC. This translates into CASSSTHAGTGYEQYF.

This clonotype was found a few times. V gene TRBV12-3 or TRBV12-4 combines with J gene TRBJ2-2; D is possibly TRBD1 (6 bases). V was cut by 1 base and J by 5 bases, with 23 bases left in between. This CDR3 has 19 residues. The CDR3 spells CASSLGVQDRGPTTGELFF. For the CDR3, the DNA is TGTGCCAGCAGTTTAGGGGTCCAGGACAGAGGACCTACAACCGGGGAGCTGTTTTTT.